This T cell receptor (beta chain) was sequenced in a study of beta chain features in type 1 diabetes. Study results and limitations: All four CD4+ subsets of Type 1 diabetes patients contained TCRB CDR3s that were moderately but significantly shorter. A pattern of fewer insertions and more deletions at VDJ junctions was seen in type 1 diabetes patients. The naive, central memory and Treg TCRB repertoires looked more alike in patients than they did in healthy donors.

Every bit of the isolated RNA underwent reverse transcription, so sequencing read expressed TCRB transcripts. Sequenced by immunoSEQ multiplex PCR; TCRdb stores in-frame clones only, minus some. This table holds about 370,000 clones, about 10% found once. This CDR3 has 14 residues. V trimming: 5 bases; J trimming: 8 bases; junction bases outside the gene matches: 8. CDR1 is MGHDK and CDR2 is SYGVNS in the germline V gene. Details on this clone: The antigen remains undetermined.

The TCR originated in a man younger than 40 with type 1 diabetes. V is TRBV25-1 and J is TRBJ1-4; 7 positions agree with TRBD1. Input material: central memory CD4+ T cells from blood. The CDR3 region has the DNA TGTGCCAGCAGTCTAGAGGGGGCAGGGGAAAAACTGTTTTTT. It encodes CASSLEGAGEKLFF.